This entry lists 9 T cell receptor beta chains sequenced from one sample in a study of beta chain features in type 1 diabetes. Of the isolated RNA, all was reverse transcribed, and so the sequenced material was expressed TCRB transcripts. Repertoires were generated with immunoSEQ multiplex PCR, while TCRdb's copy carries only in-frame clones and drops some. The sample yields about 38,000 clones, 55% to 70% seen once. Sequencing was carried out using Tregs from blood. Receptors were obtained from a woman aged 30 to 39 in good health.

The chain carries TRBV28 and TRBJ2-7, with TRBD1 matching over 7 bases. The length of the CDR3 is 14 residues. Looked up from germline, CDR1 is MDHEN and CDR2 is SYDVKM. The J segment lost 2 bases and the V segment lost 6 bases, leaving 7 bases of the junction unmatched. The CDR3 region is CASSGTVPTYEQYF. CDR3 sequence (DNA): TGTGCCAGCAGCGGGACAGTTCCCACCTACGAGCAGTACTTC.

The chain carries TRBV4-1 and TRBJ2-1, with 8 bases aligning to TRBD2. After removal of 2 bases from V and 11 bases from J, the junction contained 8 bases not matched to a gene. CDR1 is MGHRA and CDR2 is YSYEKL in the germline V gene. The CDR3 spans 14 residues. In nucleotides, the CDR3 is TGCGCCAGCAGCCAAACGATGCGGGAGGATAAGCAGTTCTTC. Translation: CASSQTMREDKQFF.

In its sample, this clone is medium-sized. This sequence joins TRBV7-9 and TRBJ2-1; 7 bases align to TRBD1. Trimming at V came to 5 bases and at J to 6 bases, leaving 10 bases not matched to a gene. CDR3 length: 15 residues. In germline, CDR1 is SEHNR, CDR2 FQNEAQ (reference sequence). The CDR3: CASSKTGSGSNEQFF. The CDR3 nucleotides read TGTGCCAGCAGCAAGACAGGGTCCGGCTCCAATGAGCAGTTCTTC.

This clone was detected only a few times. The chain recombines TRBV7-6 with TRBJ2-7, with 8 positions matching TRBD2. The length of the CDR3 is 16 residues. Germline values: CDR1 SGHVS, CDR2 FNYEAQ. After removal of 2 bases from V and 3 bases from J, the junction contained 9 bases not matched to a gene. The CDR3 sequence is CASSLSLSGTGYEQYF. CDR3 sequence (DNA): TGTGCCAGCAGCTTATCCCTTAGCGGGACGGGCTACGAGCAGTACTTC.

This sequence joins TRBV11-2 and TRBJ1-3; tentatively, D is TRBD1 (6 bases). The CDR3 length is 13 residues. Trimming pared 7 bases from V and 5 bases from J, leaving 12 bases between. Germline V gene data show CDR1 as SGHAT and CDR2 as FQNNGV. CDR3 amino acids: CASTWTVRNTIYF. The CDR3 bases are TGTGCCAGCACCTGGACAGTGCGAAACACCATATATTTT.

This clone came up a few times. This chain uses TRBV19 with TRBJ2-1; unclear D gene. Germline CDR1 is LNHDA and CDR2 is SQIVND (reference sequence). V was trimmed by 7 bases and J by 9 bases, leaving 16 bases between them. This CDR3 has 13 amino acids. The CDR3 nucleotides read TGTGCCAGTAATAATAACCGACAAAGTGAGCAGTTCTTC. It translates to CASNNNRQSEQFF. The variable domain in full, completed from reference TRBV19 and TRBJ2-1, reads DGGITQSPKYLFRKEGQNVTLSCEQNLNHDAMYWYRQDPGQGLRLIYYSQIVNDFQKGDIAEGYSVSREKKESFPLTVTSAQKNPTAFYLCASNNNRQSEQFFGPGTRLTVL.

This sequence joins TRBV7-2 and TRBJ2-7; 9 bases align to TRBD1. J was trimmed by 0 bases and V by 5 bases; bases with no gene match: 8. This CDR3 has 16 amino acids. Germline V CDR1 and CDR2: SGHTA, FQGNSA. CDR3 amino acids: CASSPEWDRVSYEQYF. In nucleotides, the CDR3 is TGTGCCAGCAGCCCCGAGTGGGACAGGGTCTCCTACGAGCAGTACTTC.

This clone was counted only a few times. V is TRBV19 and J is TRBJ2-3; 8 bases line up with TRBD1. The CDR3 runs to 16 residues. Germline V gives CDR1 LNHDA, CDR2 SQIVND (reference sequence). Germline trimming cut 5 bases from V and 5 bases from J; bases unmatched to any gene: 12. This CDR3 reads CASSVGLPGGRDTQYF. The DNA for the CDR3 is TGTGCCAGTAGTGTGGGTCTCCCAGGGGGCAGAGATACGCAGTATTTT.

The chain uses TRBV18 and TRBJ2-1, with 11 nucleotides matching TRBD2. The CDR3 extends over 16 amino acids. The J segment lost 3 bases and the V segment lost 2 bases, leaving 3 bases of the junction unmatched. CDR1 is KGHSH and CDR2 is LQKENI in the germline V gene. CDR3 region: CASSPNSGRGYNEQFF. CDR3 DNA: TGTGCCAGCTCACCAAATAGCGGGAGGGGCTACAATGAGCAGTTCTTC.